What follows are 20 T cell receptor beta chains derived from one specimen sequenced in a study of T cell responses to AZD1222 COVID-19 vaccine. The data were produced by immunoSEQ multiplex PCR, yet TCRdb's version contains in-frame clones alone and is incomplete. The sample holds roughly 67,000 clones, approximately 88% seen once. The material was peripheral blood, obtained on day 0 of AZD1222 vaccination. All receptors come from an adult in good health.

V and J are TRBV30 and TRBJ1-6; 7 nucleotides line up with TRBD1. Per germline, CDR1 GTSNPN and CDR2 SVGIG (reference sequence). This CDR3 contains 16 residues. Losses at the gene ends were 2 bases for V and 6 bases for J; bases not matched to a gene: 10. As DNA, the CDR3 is TGTGCCTGGAGTACGGTCGAGACAGGGTTTAATTCACCCCTCCACTTT. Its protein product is CAWSTVETGFNSPLHF.

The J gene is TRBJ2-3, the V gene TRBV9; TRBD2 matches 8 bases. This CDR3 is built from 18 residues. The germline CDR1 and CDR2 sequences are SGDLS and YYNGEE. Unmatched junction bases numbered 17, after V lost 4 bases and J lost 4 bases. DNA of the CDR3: TGTGCCAGCAGCCTCCGAAGCCCCATTAGCGGGACCCCAGATACGCAGTATTTT. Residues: CASSLRSPISGTPDTQYF.

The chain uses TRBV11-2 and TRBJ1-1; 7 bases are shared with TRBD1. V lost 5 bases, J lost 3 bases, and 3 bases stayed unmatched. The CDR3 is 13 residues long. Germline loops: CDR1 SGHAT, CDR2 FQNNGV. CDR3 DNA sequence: TGTGCCAGCAGCATTAGGGGGCACACTGAAGCTTTCTTT. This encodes CASSIRGHTEAFF.

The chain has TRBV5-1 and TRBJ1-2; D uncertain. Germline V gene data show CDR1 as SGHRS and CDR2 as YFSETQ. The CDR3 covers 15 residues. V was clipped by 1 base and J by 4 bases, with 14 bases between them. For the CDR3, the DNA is TGCGCCAGCAGCTTGCGGAGTGATAACCGCTATGGCTACACCTTC. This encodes CASSLRSDNRYGYTF. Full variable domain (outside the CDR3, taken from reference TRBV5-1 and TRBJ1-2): KAGVTQTPRYLIKTRGQQVTLSCSPISGHRSVSWYQQTPGQGLQFLFEYFSETQRNKGNFPGRFSGRQFSNSRSEMNVSTLELGDSALYLCASSLRSDNRYGYTFGSGTRLTVV.

CDR3 sequence: CASTRGAGQPQHF. DNA of the CDR3: TGTGCCAGCACCCGGGGAGCGGGTCAGCCCCAGCATTTT. The chain couples TRBV27 to TRBJ1-5; D unclear. The CDR3 loop spans 13 amino acids. V was trimmed by 7 bases and J by 6 bases, leaving 13 bases between them. Per the germline V gene, CDR1 is MNHEY and CDR2 is SMNVEV (reference sequence).

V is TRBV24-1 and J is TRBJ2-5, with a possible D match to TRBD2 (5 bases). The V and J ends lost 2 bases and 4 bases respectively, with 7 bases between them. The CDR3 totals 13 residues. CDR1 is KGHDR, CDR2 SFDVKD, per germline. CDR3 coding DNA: TGTGCCACCAGTGATTACGGGGTAGAGACCCAGTACTTC. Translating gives CATSDYGVETQYF.

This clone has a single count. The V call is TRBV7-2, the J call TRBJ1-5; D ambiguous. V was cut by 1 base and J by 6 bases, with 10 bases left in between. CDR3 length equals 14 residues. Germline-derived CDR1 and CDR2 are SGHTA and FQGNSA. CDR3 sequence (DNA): TGTGCCAGCAGCTTAGAGCGGGTGAGTCAGCCCCAGCATTTT. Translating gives CASSLERVSQPQHF. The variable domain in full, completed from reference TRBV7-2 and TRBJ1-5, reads GAGVSQSPSNKVTEKGKDVELRCDPISGHTALYWYRQSLGQGLEFLIYFQGNSAPDKSGLPSDRFSAERTGGSVSTLTIQRTQQEDSAVYLCASSLERVSQPQHFGDGTRLSIL.

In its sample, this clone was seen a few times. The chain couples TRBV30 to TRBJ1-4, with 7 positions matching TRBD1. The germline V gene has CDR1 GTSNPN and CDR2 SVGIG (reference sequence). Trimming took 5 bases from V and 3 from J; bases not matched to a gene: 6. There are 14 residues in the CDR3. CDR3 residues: CAWDGQVPNEKLFF. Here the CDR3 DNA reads TGTGCCTGGGATGGACAGGTACCTAATGAAAAACTGTTTTTT.

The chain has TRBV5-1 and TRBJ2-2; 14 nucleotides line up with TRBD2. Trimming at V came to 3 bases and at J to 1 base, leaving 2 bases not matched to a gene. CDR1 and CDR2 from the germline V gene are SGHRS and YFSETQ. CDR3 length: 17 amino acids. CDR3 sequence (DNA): TGCGCCAGCAGCTCGGGACTAGCGGGGGAGAACACCGGGGAGCTGTTTTTT. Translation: CASSSGLAGENTGELFF.

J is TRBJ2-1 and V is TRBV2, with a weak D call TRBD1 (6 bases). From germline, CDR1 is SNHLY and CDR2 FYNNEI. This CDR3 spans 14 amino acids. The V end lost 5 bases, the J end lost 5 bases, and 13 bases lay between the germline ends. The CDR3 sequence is CASSKDRPNNEQFF. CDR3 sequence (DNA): TGTGCCAGCAGTAAGGACAGACCTAACAATGAGCAGTTCTTC.

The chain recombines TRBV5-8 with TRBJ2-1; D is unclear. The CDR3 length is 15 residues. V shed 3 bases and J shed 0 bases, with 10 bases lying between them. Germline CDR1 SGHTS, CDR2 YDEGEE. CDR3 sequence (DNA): TGTGCCAGCAGCTATACACTTAGCTCCTACAATGAGCAGTTCTTC. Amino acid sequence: CASSYTLSSYNEQFF.

The CDR3 nucleotides are TGTGCCACCTCTTCGGACAGCGGTACAGATACGCAGTATTTT. Amino acid sequence: CATSSDSGTDTQYF. This rearrangement joins TRBV24-1 to TRBJ2-3; possible D gene TRBD1, 6 bases. This CDR3 spans 14 amino acids. V was shortened by 9 bases and J by 3 bases, with 15 bases between the two germline ends. CDR1 KGHDR and CDR2 SFDVKD come from the germline V gene.

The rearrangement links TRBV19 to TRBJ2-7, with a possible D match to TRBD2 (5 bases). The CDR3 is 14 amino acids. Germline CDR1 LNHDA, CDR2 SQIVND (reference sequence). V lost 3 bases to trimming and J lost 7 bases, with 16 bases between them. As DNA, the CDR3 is TGTGCCAGTAGTATGGGGAAGAGTACTAGGGAGCAGTACTTC. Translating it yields CASSMGKSTREQYF. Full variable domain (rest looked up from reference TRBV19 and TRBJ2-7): DGGITQSPKYLFRKEGQNVTLSCEQNLNHDAMYWYRQDPGQGLRLIYYSQIVNDFQKGDIAEGYSVSREKKESFPLTVTSAQKNPTAFYLCASSMGKSTREQYFGPGTRLTVT.

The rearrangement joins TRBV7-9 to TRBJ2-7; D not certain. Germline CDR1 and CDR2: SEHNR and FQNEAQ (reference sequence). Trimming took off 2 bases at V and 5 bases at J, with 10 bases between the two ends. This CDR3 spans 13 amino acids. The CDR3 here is CASSLPPVNEQYF. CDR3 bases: TGTGCCAGCAGCTTACCTCCAGTCAACGAGCAGTACTTC.

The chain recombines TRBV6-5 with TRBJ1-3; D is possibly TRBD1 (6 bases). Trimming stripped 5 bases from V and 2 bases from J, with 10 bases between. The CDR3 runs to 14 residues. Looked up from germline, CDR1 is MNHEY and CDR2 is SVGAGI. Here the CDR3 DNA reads TGTGCCAGCAGTCTTGCAGGGGCTGGAAACACCATATATTTT. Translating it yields CASSLAGAGNTIYF.

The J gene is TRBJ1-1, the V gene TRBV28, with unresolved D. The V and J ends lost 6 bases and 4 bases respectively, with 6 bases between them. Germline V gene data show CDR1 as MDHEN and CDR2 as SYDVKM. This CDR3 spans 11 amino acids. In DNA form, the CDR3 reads TGTGCCAGCAGAGCCTTCACTGAAGCTTTCTTT. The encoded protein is CASRAFTEAFF.

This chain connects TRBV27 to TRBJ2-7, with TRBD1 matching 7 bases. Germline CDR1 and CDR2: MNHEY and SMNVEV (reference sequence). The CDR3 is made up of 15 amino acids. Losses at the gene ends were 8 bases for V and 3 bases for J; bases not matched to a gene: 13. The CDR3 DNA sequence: TGTGCCAGCTCGAGCCTACAGGGGCCCCTCTACGAGCAGTACTTC. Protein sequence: CASSSLQGPLYEQYF.

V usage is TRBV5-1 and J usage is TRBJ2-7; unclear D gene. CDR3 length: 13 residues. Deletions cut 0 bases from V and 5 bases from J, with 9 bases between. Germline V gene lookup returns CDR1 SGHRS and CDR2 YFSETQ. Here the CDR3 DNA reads TGCGCCAGCAGCTTGGGAGAGGCCCACGAGCAGTACTTC. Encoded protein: CASSLGEAHEQYF.

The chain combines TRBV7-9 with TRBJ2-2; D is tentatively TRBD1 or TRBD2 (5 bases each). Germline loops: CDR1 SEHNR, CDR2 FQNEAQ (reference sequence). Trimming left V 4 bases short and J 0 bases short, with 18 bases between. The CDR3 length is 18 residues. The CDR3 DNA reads TGTGCCAGCAGCTCAGAGGGACGCCAGCTTTCGAACACCGGGGAGCTGTTTTTT. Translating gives CASSSEGRQLSNTGELFF.

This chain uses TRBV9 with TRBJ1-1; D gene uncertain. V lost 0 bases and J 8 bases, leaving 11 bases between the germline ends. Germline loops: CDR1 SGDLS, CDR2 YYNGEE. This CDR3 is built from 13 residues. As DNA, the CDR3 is TGTGCCAGCAGCGTAGACCAGCGGCGAGAAGCTTTCTTT. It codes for CASSVDQRREAFF.